The 19 T cell receptor beta chains below come from one sample, sequenced in a study of blood T cells in healthy people across ages. Together with a sample-barcoded 5' primer, a J-beta primer mix was included in a second PCR lasting roughly 6 to 12 cycles. Each CDR3 protein gets one entry after TCRdb re-called the 5' RACE reads with MiXCR. The data contain hundreds of thousands of distinct CDR3 sequences, 29% of them seen just once; the ten biggest clones take up around 15%. The sequenced material came from blood. The receptor set was obtained from an elderly woman in good health.

In this sample, this clonotype turned up many times. The J gene is TRBJ2-1, the V gene TRBV6-2 or TRBV6-3; 7 bases align to TRBD1. This CDR3 contains 16 residues. V lost 8 bases, J lost 1 base, and 11 bases stayed unmatched. CDR1 and CDR2 (germline): MNHEY, SVGEGT. CDR3 in amino acids: CASHAPTGQSYNEQFF. As DNA, the CDR3 is TGTGCCAGCCACGCCCCGACAGGGCAATCCTACAATGAGCAGTTCTTC.

A remark on this clonotype: Just one base apart from a much larger clone, this may be a read error. The rearrangement links TRBV5-1 to TRBJ2-3, with a possible D match to TRBD1 (5 bases). This CDR3 is built from 17 residues. Looked up from germline, CDR1 is SGHRS and CDR2 is YFSETQ. V was pared by 7 bases and J by 2 bases, with 23 bases between. The CDR3 DNA reads as TGCGCCAGCGAAGTACAGGTAGAGCTCTTCACCACAGATACGCAGTATTTT. Encoded protein: CASEVQVELFTTDTQYF. The complete variable domain, with remaining parts taken from reference TRBV5-1 and TRBJ2-3, reads KAGVTQTPRYLIKTRGQQVTLSCSPISGHRSVSWYQQTPGQGLQFLFEYFSETQRNKGNFPGRFSGRQFSNSRSEMNVSTLELGDSALYLCASEVQVELFTTDTQYFGPGTRLTVL.

This clonotype was recorded many times. The V and J genes are TRBV12-3 or TRBV12-4 and TRBJ2-1, with 9 nucleotides matching TRBD1. CDR3 length: 15 amino acids. The V and J ends lost 6 bases and 6 bases, in that order; junction bases with no gene match: 9. The CDR3 protein is CASSEGQGRSNEQFF. DNA for the CDR3: TGTGCCAGCAGCGAGGGACAGGGTAGGAGCAATGAGCAGTTCTTC.

As regards this clonotype: This may be a read error, as it is one base from a much larger clone. V usage is TRBV27 and J usage is TRBJ2-5, with 8 nucleotides matching TRBD2. V dropped 3 bases and J dropped 11; count of bases not matched to a gene: 14. There are 15 residues in the CDR3. The germline V gene encodes CDR1 MNHEY and CDR2 SMNVEV (reference sequence). For the CDR3, the DNA is TGTGCCAGCAGTTTGAACGGGGGGGCTTACAATGAGCAGTACTTC. This gives the protein CASSLNGGAYNEQYF.

This clonotype was counted at least ten times. The V and J genes are TRBV6-2 or TRBV6-3 and TRBJ2-7, with a tentative D call TRBD1 (5 bases). V was shortened by 6 bases and J by 0 bases, with 15 bases between the two germline ends. Per the germline V gene, CDR1 is MNHEY and CDR2 is SVGEGT. CDR3 length: 15 residues. DNA of the CDR3: TGTGCCAGCAGGGGCCCCGAGCAGGGCTCCTACGAGCAGTACTTC. It specifies CASRGPEQGSYEQYF.

In its sample, this clonotype was seen once. This may arise from a read error, as a much more abundant clone is one base away. The chain combines TRBV24-1 with TRBJ2-1; the match to TRBD1 covers 9 bases. The V segment lost 5 bases and the J segment 7 bases; nucleotides outside the gene matches: 8. The CDR3 covers 15 residues. Germline V CDR1 and CDR2: KGHDR, SFDVKD. Here the CDR3 reads CATSGWGQGVNEQFF. CDR3 sequence (DNA): TGTGCCACCAGTGGCTGGGGACAGGGTGTAAATGAGCAGTTCTTC.

CDR3: CASSGRGGGMNEQFF. The DNA of the CDR3 is TGTGCCAGCAGTGGCCGCGGGGGCGGTATGAATGAGCAGTTCTTC. This chain links TRBV2 with TRBJ2-1; TRBD2 might be the D (7 bases). This CDR3 region has 15 residues. Germline V gene lookup returns CDR1 SNHLY and CDR2 FYNNEI. The V gene lost 4 bases and the J gene lost 7 bases, with 17 bases spanning the gap.

This clonotype was recorded a few times. A much larger clone lies one base from this, so it may be a read error. V is TRBV18 and J is TRBJ2-3, with D hard to call. This CDR3 spans 11 amino acids. Germline V CDR1 and CDR2: KGHSH, LQKENI. CDR3 region: CANSIADTQYF. For the CDR3, the DNA is TGTGCCAACTCAATCGCAGATACGCAGTATTTT. Filled out from reference TRBV18 and TRBJ2-3, the complete variable domain reads NAGVMQNPRHLVRRRGQEARLRCSPMKGHSHVYWYRQLPEEGLKFMVYLQKENIIDESGMPKERFSAEFPKEGPSILRIQQVVRGDSAAYFCANSIADTQYFGPGTRLTVL.

This clonotype has more than one count but fewer than ten. The chain employs TRBV5-6 and TRBJ1-5; D is ambiguous. The V end was cut by 2 bases, the J end by 6 bases, with 12 bases between. In germline, CDR1 is SGHDT, CDR2 YYEEEE. The CDR3 is made up of 14 amino acids. This CDR3 is CASSLGGIGQPQHF. The CDR3 region has the DNA TGTGCCAGCAGCTTAGGCGGGATCGGTCAGCCCCAGCATTTT.

Comment on this clonotype: A much more abundant neighbour one base away suggests this may be a read error. The rearrangement uses TRBV28 and TRBJ1-5; D remains ambiguous. This CDR3 comprises 17 residues. Germline-derived CDR1 and CDR2 are MDHEN and SYDVKM. DNA for the CDR3: TGTGCCAGCAAAGCACACCGGCGCGGGGATAGCAGTCAGCCCCAGCATTTT. Translated: CASKAHRRGDSSQPQHF.

This clonotype was seen only a few times. The chain combines TRBV24-1 with TRBJ2-5; possibly TRBD2 for D (7 bases). Trimming removed 5 bases from V and 5 bases from J, with 17 bases in between. CDR1 and CDR2 from the germline V gene are KGHDR and SFDVKD. The CDR3 spans 15 residues. The CDR3 protein is CATSGGTGGAETQYF. In DNA, the CDR3 is TGTGCCACCAGTGGCGGCACGGGGGGCGCGGAGACCCAGTACTTC.

This clonotype was counted at least ten times. V usage is TRBV10-3 and J usage is TRBJ2-6; D is perhaps TRBD1 (6 bases). The V gene's germline CDR1 is ENHRY and CDR2 SYGVKD. The CDR3 is 16 amino acids. V lost 7 bases and J 1 base, leaving 14 bases between the germline ends. In DNA, the CDR3 is TGTGCCATCAAGGAGGACAGAGGGTCTGGGGCCAACGTCCTGACTTTC. It specifies CAIKEDRGSGANVLTF.

Many counts were recorded for this clonotype. The chain uses TRBV6-4 and TRBJ2-3; maybe TRBD2 (5 bases). This CDR3 spans 11 amino acids. V shed 7 bases and J shed 6 bases, with 8 bases lying between them. Germline V gene data show CDR1 as MRHNA and CDR2 as SNTAGT. CDR3 region: CASKGGDTQYF. The CDR3 DNA follows: TGTGCCAGCAAAGGCGGGGATACGCAGTATTTT.

This clonotype has at least ten counts. The chain recombines TRBV11-2 with TRBJ2-1; 7 bases match TRBD2. Per germline, CDR1 SGHAT and CDR2 FQNNGV. The CDR3 runs 16 residues. V was clipped by 2 bases and J by 6 bases; unmatched bases: 10. The CDR3 sequence: CASSLRFARTSNEQFF. CDR3 DNA: TGTGCCAGCAGCTTAAGATTTGCCCGGACTAGCAATGAGCAGTTCTTC. The full variable domain, with the rest looked up from reference TRBV11-2 and TRBJ2-1, is EAGVAQSPRYKIIEKRQSVAFWCNPISGHATLYWYQQILGQGPKLLIQFQNNGVVDDSQLPKDRFSAERLKGVDSTLKIQPAKLEDSAVYLCASSLRFARTSNEQFFGPGTRLTVL.

In its sample, this clonotype was seen a few times. This sequence may be a read error, since a much larger clone differs from it by one base. The chain uses TRBV4-3 and TRBJ2-1; D might be TRBD1 (5 bases). The germline V gene has CDR1 LGHNA and CDR2 YSLEER. This CDR3 comprises 14 residues. CDR3 loop: CAGSQDAGYSEQFF. The CDR3 region has the DNA TGCGCCGGCAGCCAAGATGCAGGGTACAGTGAGCAGTTCTTC.

The genes are TRBV7-2 and TRBJ1-6, with unresolved D. In germline, CDR1 is SGHTA, CDR2 FQGNSA. The CDR3 covers 13 residues. Trimming left V 4 bases short and J 6 bases short, with 7 bases between. The CDR3 sequence: CASSSFCNSPLHF. Here the CDR3 DNA reads TGTGCCAGCAGCTCGTTTTGTAATTCACCCCTCCACTTT.

This sequence joins TRBV6-1 and TRBJ2-7, with D possibly matching TRBD2 (5 bases). The V end lost 4 bases, the J end lost 5 bases, and 15 bases lay between the germline ends. Germline loops: CDR1 MNHNS, CDR2 SASEGT. The CDR3 totals 14 residues. This CDR3 is CASSVEPEVHEQYF. The DNA of the CDR3 is TGTGCCAGCAGTGTTGAGCCGGAGGTCCACGAGCAGTACTTC.

This clonotype turned up a few times. The junction does not match germline at one end; this may be a read error. This chain joins TRBV7-6 and TRBJ2-5; D is perhaps TRBD1 (7 bases). The closer fit of TRBJ2-1 to the DNA end suggests the J call may be wrong. The CDR3 covers 15 residues. Germline loops: CDR1 SGHVS, CDR2 FNYEAQ. This CDR3 reads CACSTRDSSQETQFF. The CDR3 region has the DNA TGTGCCTGCAGCACGCGGGACAGCTCACAAGAGACCCAGTTCTTC.

This clonotype was seen at least ten times. The CDR3 protein is CSARIIAGSSTDTQYF. As DNA, the CDR3 is TGCAGTGCTAGAATTATAGCGGGGTCTAGCACAGATACGCAGTATTTT. The chain joins TRBV20-1 to TRBJ2-3; 8 nucleotides match TRBD2. V was clipped by 2 bases and J by 0 bases; unmatched bases: 7. The CDR3 has 16 residues. Per the germline V gene, CDR1 is DFQATT and CDR2 is SNEGSKA (reference sequence).